The clone carrying this T cell receptor (beta chain) is medium-sized in the sample. Its target is unknown. Trimming stripped 3 bases from V and 3 bases from J, with 16 bases between. The CDR3 has 16 residues. CDR1 and CDR2 (germline): SGHRS, YFSETQ. The sorted Tregs were CD4+CD25+CD127-/low cells. Constant-region reverse primers amplified full-length variable regions, followed by semi-nested Nested Universal Primer A PCR. Using its own MiXCR run on the 5' RACE reads, TCRdb lists one record per CDR3 protein. In the table there are approximately 10,000 distinct CDR3 sequences, around 25% of which are singletons. Study results and limitations: Greatest tumor Treg TCR overlap was with tumor naive CD4+ cells. In terms of TCR gene usage, tumor memory CD4+ T cells clustered together with blood and lymph node memory CD4+ cells, as well as with lymph node naive CD4+ cells.

The source is a female donor with breast cancer. Material for sequencing was Tregs sorted from blood. This chain connects TRBV5-1 to TRBJ2-1, with a possible D match to TRBD2 (7 bases). CDR3 nucleotides: TGCGCCAGCAGCTGGGGGGGCGGTGAGATCTACAATGAGCAGTTCTTC. Its protein product is CASSWGGGEIYNEQFF.